What follows are 9 T cell receptor beta chains derived from one specimen sequenced in a study of blood T cell repertoires in COVID-19. The method was immunoSEQ multiplex PCR; TCRdb's version includes in-frame clones alone and lacks a portion of them. Among roughly 150,000 clones listed, 80% to 90% were seen once. What was sequenced was peripheral blood. These receptors were obtained from a woman of 80 years or more with COVID-19, enrolled during active disease.

This chain uses TRBV18 with TRBJ1-5, with D possibly matching TRBD1 (6 bases). In germline, CDR1 is KGHSH, CDR2 LQKENI. This CDR3 is built from 16 residues. V gave up 3 bases and J gave up 4 bases, with 16 bases separating them. The CDR3 spells CASSPPPGGPNQPQHF. CDR3 bases: TGTGCCAGCTCACCTCCCCCCGGGGGGCCAAATCAGCCCCAGCATTTT.

This chain connects TRBV18 to TRBJ1-2; D may be TRBD1 (6 bases). Deletions cut 3 bases from V and 6 bases from J, with 11 bases between. CDR3 length: 13 residues. CDR1 is KGHSH and CDR2 is LQKENI in the germline V gene. The CDR3 is CASSPLSGDGYTF. In DNA form, the CDR3 reads TGTGCCAGCTCACCCTTGTCAGGGGATGGCTACACCTTC.

In DNA form, the CDR3 reads TGTGCCAGCAGCTTAGCGCCTCCTAGGAGCTCCTACAATGAGCAGTTCTTC. Protein product: CASSLAPPRSSYNEQFF. The rearrangement links TRBV7-6 to TRBJ2-1, with D uncertain. Germline loops: CDR1 SGHVS, CDR2 FNYEAQ. Trimming stripped 0 bases from V and 0 bases from J, with 12 bases between. The CDR3 spans 17 residues.

V is TRBV7-8 and J is TRBJ2-2, with 10 bases that match TRBD1. The CDR3 consists of 15 residues. Germline-derived CDR1 and CDR2 are SGHVS and FQNEAQ. J lost 4 bases, V lost 3 bases, and 2 bases had no gene match. The CDR3 region is CASSLGQGSTGELFF. CDR3 coding DNA: TGTGCCAGCAGCTTGGGACAGGGGAGCACCGGGGAGCTGTTTTTT. The variable domain in full, with the rest retrieved from reference TRBV7-8 and TRBJ2-2, is GAGVSQSPRYKVAKRGQDVALRCDPISGHVSLFWYQQALGQGPEFLTYFQNEAQLDKSGLPSDRFFAERPEGSVSTLKIQRTQQEDSAVYLCASSLGQGSTGELFFGEGSRLTVL.

The chain carries TRBV18 and TRBJ1-1; D remains unclear. CDR3 length: 14 amino acids. V was cut by 0 bases and J by 3 bases, with 8 bases left in between. CDR1 is KGHSH and CDR2 is LQKENI in the germline V gene. Here the CDR3 reads CASSPPHGYTEAFF. CDR3 in DNA: TGTGCCAGCTCACCACCGCACGGTTACACTGAAGCTTTCTTT.

The rearrangement joins TRBV18 to TRBJ2-7, with 9 bases aligning to TRBD2. This CDR3 comprises 14 residues. Germline V gene sequence: CDR1 KGHSH, CDR2 LQKENI. Trimming removed 4 bases from V and 3 bases from J; junction bases left unmatched: 4. CDR3 amino acids: CASSRLADLYEQYF. The CDR3 nucleotides are TGTGCCAGCTCACGACTAGCGGATCTCTACGAGCAGTACTTC.

The V call is TRBV28, the J call TRBJ2-1; tentative D call: TRBD1 (5 bases). Per the germline V gene, CDR1 is MDHEN and CDR2 is SYDVKM. The V gene lost 3 bases and the J gene lost 15 bases, with 21 bases spanning the gap. This CDR3 has 14 residues. The DNA of the CDR3 is TGTGCCAGCAGTTTTGGGGCGGACCGTGATCCTCGGTTCTTC. Protein product: CASSFGADRDPRFF. Drawing the rest from reference TRBV28 and TRBJ2-1, the complete variable domain is DVKVTQSSRYLVKRTGEKVFLECVQDMDHENMFWYRQDPGLGLRLIYFSYDVKMKEKGDIPEGYSVSREKKERFSLILESASTNQTSMYLCASSFGADRDPRFFGPGTRLTVL.

The chain couples TRBV28 to TRBJ2-7, with TRBD2 identical over 14 bases. The CDR3 sequence is 19 residues long. CDR1 and CDR2 from the germline V gene are MDHEN and SYDVKM. V gave up 5 bases and J gave up 1 base; unmatched junction bases: 13. The CDR3 coding sequence is TGTGCCAGCAGTGCAATCCCCGGGACTAGCGGGAGATATTCCTACGAGCAGTACTTC. Its translation: CASSAIPGTSGRYSYEQYF.

The chain recombines TRBV10-3 with TRBJ2-1, with D uncertain. V was trimmed by 0 bases and J by 4 bases, leaving 7 bases between them. CDR3 length equals 14 residues. Germline V gene lookup returns CDR1 ENHRY and CDR2 SYGVKD. CDR3 DNA: TGTGCCATCAGTGAGTCGCAGGAATACAATGAGCAGTTCTTC. It translates to CAISESQEYNEQFF.